Detailed here is one T cell receptor (beta chain). This clone was observed a handful of times. The clone's antigen remains unknown. The input lacks base qualities; no much larger clone sits a single base away. The immunoSEQ Assay, a bias-controlled multiplex PCR, was used to amplify TCRbeta CDR3 regions from genomic DNA. The paper's processing steps were these. The number of nucleated cells in each sample was estimated by amplification of reference gene primers within the assay. To quantify the absolute abundance of each unique TCRbeta CDR3 rearrangement, sequence reads were collapsed and filtered. For each sample, productive Simpson clonality was calculated as the square root of Simpson's diversity index over productive rearrangements. Imported from immuneACCESS, the table was reduced by TCRdb to in-frame sequences with V and J called. These copies leave out some clones; in studies compared against another copy, an unresolved V gene accounts for under half, and the cause of the remainder is not known. V, J and clone size are taken as reported in that table, and D and trimming were inferred from the DNA itself. This sample lists about 36,000 clones; nearly 90% were detected once. The ten most abundant clones make up about 2.3% of the sample.

The data stem from a study of blood T cell repertoires in COVID-19 (dated by TCRdb to 2018 to 2021). About the investigation overall: The collaborator samples originated in the United States, Italy and Spain and spanned the acute and convalescent phases of COVID-19. The material from the prospective study consisted of cDNA or gDNA derived from T cells, B-cell-depleted T cells, or PBMCs. HLA class I and class II types, where available, came from metadata supplied by the sample provider rather than from assay-based typing. The repertoires were released in a freely available public database intended as a resource for research on the immune response to SARS-CoV-2. Sample metadata almost always included a de-identified subject ID, COVID-19 status, age in years and sex. Deeply sampled blood TCRbeta repertoires from subjects exposed to, actively infected with, or recovered from COVID-19 were included in the dataset. The samples were drawn from the first 160 participants of the ongoing ImmuneRACE study and from more than 1,000 subjects provided by 6 global collaborators.

V has 4 bases trimmed and J has 0 bases trimmed; junction bases matching no gene number 10. Inclusive of the bounding cysteine and phenylalanine, the CDR3 is 17 residues long. Of all the DNA, just the CDR3 is kept, 51 bases in frame from base 1. Per the germline V gene, SGHRS is the CDR1 and YFSETQ is the CDR2. Summary of the overall study and its limitations: The amount of clinical and demographic metadata varied by source and participant and was provided uncurated.

Collaborating institutions collected whole blood in K2EDTA tubes following their own protocols. For TCRbeta analysis, collaborators shipped samples as frozen whole blood, isolated PBMCs, or DNA extracted from either of those sample types. The receptor comes from a human donor in a cohort sampled during active COVID-19. Sample: peripheral blood. This chain joins TRBV5-1 to TRBJ2-3; 8 central nucleotides agree with TRBD2. The CDR3 amino acid sequence is: CASSQDRAGVSTDTQYF. The DNA sequence reads TGCGCCAGCAGCCAAGATCGAGCGGGGGTTAGCACAGATACGCAGTATTTT.